The rows below give T cell receptor beta chains drawn from one sample of a study of T cells in Graves' hyperthyroidism and ophthalmopathy. Via MiXCR, TCRdb re-called the multiplex PCR reads, giving one row per CDR3 protein. The sample carries some 720,000 distinct CDR3 sequences, roughly 17% recorded once. The sample was blood. Receptors were obtained from a man between 18 and 35 years old with Graves' hyperthyroidism. The CDR3 runs from the conserved cysteine through the conserved F or W. A D gene is named only where the DNA matches it firmly. Size tells how often a clone was seen (once, few, many) or the class of an expanded clone, and some rows leave it out.

>TRBJ2-1|TRBV12-3/TRBV12-4|.|many
CASSTGSSYNEQFF
TGTGCCAGCAGCACCGGGTCTTCCTACAATGAGCAGTTCTTC
>TRBJ2-1|TRBV13|TRBD2|.
CASSSSSGSSYNEQFF
TGTGCCAGCAGCTCCTCTAGCGGGAGCTCCTACAATGAGCAGTTCTTC
>TRBJ2-4|TRBV29-1|.|few
CTLGRPSGIQYF
TGCACTCTAGGGAGGCCTTCGGGCATTCAGTACTTC
>TRBJ2-1|TRBV28|TRBD2|many
CASSSLALSSYNEQFF
TGTGCCAGCAGTTCACTAGCGCTAAGCTCCTACAATGAGCAGTTCTTC
>TRBJ2-7|TRBV15|.|many
CATSTSGSEQYF
TGTGCCACCAGCACGTCGGGCAGCGAGCAGTACTTC
>TRBJ1-2|TRBV3-1|TRBD1|many
CASSPGQGQGGYTF
TGTGCCAGCAGCCCCGGACAGGGACAAGGGGGCTACACCTTC
>TRBJ1-5|TRBV6-1|TRBD1|.
CASSEQGQSPRQPQHF
TGTGCCAGCAGTGAACAGGGACAGTCCCCTCGTCAGCCCCAGCATTTT
>TRBJ2-1|TRBV19|TRBD1|.
CASSILTGGRSYNEQFF
TGTGCCAGTAGTATTTTAACAGGGGGCCGCTCCTACAATGAGCAGTTCTTC
>TRBJ2-5|TRBV2|.|many
CASTSRGLGETQYF
TGTGCCAGCACCTCCCGGGGCCTGGGAGAGACCCAGTACTTC
>TRBJ1-5|TRBV20-1|.|many
CSARVGPAGNQPQHF
TGCAGTGCTAGGGTGGGCCCCGCGGGCAATCAGCCCCAGCATTTT
>TRBJ2-5|TRBV9|.|.
CASSVAANQETQYF
TGTGCCAGCAGCGTAGCGGCCAACCAAGAGACCCAGTACTTC
>TRBJ2-7|TRBV12-3/TRBV12-4|.|many
CASSSSPRTLYEQYF
TGTGCCAGCAGTTCTAGTCCGCGGACTTTGTACGAGCAGTACTTC